This T cell receptor beta chain was recovered during a study of T cell responses to AZD1222 COVID-19 vaccine. CDR3 size: 14 residues. From germline, CDR1 is MNHEY and CDR2 SVGAGI. Trimming removed 6 bases from V and 3 bases from J, with 14 bases in between. Assay used: immunoSEQ multiplex PCR; TCRdb lists only in-frame clones, some missing. The sample has about 120,000 clones, approximately 85% seen once. The rearrangement uses TRBV6-5 and TRBJ1-1, with D uncertain. The sequencing used peripheral blood, collected on day 0 of MenACWY control vaccination. The sequence was obtained from an adult in good health. The CDR3 region is CASRPRGRYTEAFF. The CDR3 DNA reads TGTGCCAGCAGGCCCCGAGGGCGCTACACTGAAGCTTTCTTT.